This TCR beta chain was captured by sequencing in a study of CD8 T cells in ankylosing spondylitis. V shed 7 bases and J 2 bases; nucleotides not matched to a gene: 7. The germline V gene has CDR1 SNHLY and CDR2 FYNNEI. This CDR3 spans 17 amino acids. This clonotype was seen repeatedly, ten times or more. Its antigen remains unknown. Quantitative 5'-RACE with molecular barcodes was used to make the TCR beta libraries. TCRdb called the 5' RACE reads again in MiXCR, with one record for every CDR3 protein. The sample has approximately 250,000 distinct CDR3 sequences; under 12% are singletons. Whole-study results and caveats: Significant enrichment of disease-linked clones was reportedly seen in matched ankylosing spondylitis synovial fluid. Seemingly distinctive of ankylosing spondylitis blood was a TCR beta motif formed by eight highly homologous variants.

The source material was blood, either unsorted or a sorted T cell fraction (not recorded which). The sequence came from a male donor with ankylosing spondylitis or in good health (not recorded which). The chain combines TRBV2 with TRBJ2-6; 11 nucleotides match TRBD1. The CDR3 here is CASNGDRGITGANVLTF. CDR3 nucleotide sequence: TGTGCCAGCAATGGGGACAGGGGGATAACTGGGGCCAACGTCCTGACTTTC. The whole variable domain, filled in from reference TRBV2 and TRBJ2-6, reads EPEVTQTPSHQVTQMGQEVILRCVPISNHLYFYWYRQILGQKVEFLVSFYNNEISEKSEIFDDQFSVERPDGSNFTLKIRSTKLEDSAMYFCASNGDRGITGANVLTFGAGSRLTVL.